The 24 T cell receptor beta chains listed next were all sequenced from one sample in a study of blood T cell repertoires in COVID-19 (TCRdb year 2020). Library prep was done by the immunoSEQ multiplex PCR assay. The clones in this table, taken by TCRdb from immuneACCESS, are in-frame only. Not every clone is retained; where verified, under half of the shortfall comes from an unresolved V gene, and the cause of the rest is unknown. The sample table shows 65,000 to 95,000 clones, and about four fifths are seen once. The top ten hold approximately 15% of the sample. What was sequenced was peripheral blood. These receptors originate from a human donor in a cohort sampled during active COVID-19.

The J gene is TRBJ2-1, the V gene TRBV6-6; 8 bases fit TRBD1. CDR3 length: 12 amino acids. Unmatched junction bases numbered 3, after V lost 2 bases and J lost 12 bases. Germline CDR1 MNHNY, CDR2 SVGAGI (reference sequence). The CDR3 reads CASSYGQGWQFF. The CDR3 DNA reads as TGTGCCAGCAGTTACGGACAGGGCTGGCAGTTCTTC.

This clone is a singleton in its sample. This chain uses TRBV4-1 with TRBJ1-1, with a possible D match to TRBD1 (6 bases). Between the trimmed V and J ends, which lost 1 base and 0 bases, there was a span of 12 bases. The CDR3 sequence is 16 residues long. Germline V lookup: CDR1 MGHRA, CDR2 YSYEKL. The CDR3 region has the DNA TGCGCCAGCAGCCAAGCCCCAGGGGCCGTGAACACTGAAGCTTTCTTT. Translating it yields CASSQAPGAVNTEAFF.

V is TRBV6-6 and J is TRBJ2-1; no reliable D call. With 4 bases removed from V and 1 base from J, the gap between germline ends came to 8 bases. The CDR3 covers 14 residues. Germline CDR1 reads MNHNY; CDR2 reads SVGAGI (reference sequence). CDR3 DNA sequence: TGTGCCAGCAGTTTAAACTGGTCCTACAATGAGCAGTTCTTC. Its protein product is CASSLNWSYNEQFF.

The chain employs TRBV12-3 or TRBV12-4 and TRBJ2-5; perhaps TRBD1 as D (5 bases). This CDR3 region has 12 residues. Deletions cut 4 bases from V and 4 bases from J, with 7 bases between. CDR3 region: CASSWGAETQYF. For the CDR3, the DNA is TGTGCCAGCAGTTGGGGCGCAGAGACCCAGTACTTC.

The chain has TRBV7-2 and TRBJ2-7, with unresolved D. The length of the CDR3 is 13 residues. CDR1 is SGHTA and CDR2 is FQGNSA in the germline V gene. V shed 4 bases and J shed 0 bases, with 7 bases lying between them. CDR3 sequence (DNA): TGTGCCAGCAGCTCTTATAGCTCCTACGAGCAGTACGTC. Translating it yields CASSSYSSYEQYV.

V usage is TRBV6-5 and J usage is TRBJ1-2, with a tentative D call TRBD1 (6 bases). This CDR3 is built from 13 residues. The V gene lost 2 bases and the J gene lost 6 bases, with 10 bases spanning the gap. Germline loops: CDR1 MNHEY, CDR2 SVGAGI. CDR3 sequence: CASSYTGWDGYTF. The DNA of the CDR3 is TGTGCCAGCAGTTACACAGGGTGGGATGGCTACACCTTC.

The V and J genes are TRBV2 and TRBJ2-1; D remains ambiguous. This CDR3 contains 14 residues. CDR1 and CDR2 (germline): SNHLY, FYNNEI. With 7 bases removed from V and 1 base from J, the gap between germline ends came to 11 bases. This CDR3 reads CASKEVVSYNEQFF. The DNA of the CDR3 is TGTGCCAGCAAAGAAGTAGTGTCCTACAATGAGCAGTTCTTC. The full variable domain, in which reference TRBV2 and TRBJ2-1 provide the parts outside the CDR3, is EPEVTQTPSHQVTQMGQEVILRCVPISNHLYFYWYRQILGQKVEFLVSFYNNEISEKSEIFDDQFSVERPDGSNFTLKIRSTKLEDSAMYFCASKEVVSYNEQFFGPGTRLTVL.

V is TRBV10-3 and J is TRBJ1-4; 12 bases agree with TRBD1. With 6 bases clipped from V and 8 bases from J, the junction kept 10 bases outside the gene matches. Germline CDR1 is ENHRY and CDR2 is SYGVKD. The CDR3 has 16 residues. CDR3 bases: TGTGCCATCAGCGGGACAGGGGGCCAAGAGAGCGAAAAACTGTTTTTT. Amino acid sequence: CAISGTGGQESEKLFF.

This clone was counted only a few times. V usage is TRBV7-9 and J usage is TRBJ1-5; D might be TRBD1 (6 bases). The CDR3 is made up of 15 amino acids. V was shortened by 4 bases and J by 6 bases, with 16 bases between the two germline ends. Germline V gene lookup returns CDR1 SEHNR and CDR2 FQNEAQ (reference sequence). The CDR3 DNA sequence: TGTGCCAGCAGCTCCCTCGGAACAGGGAGTCAGCCCCAGCATTTT. This encodes CASSSLGTGSQPQHF.

The chain recombines TRBV16 with TRBJ1-3; D is undetermined. This CDR3 comprises 13 residues. Germline CDR1 reads KGHSY; CDR2 reads FQNENV. The V gene lost 10 bases and the J gene lost 7 bases, with 17 bases spanning the gap. The CDR3: CATSAGGWNTIYF. DNA of the CDR3: TGTGCCACCTCAGCGGGTGGTTGGAACACCATATATTTT.

This clone was detected once. J is TRBJ1-2 and V is TRBV2; perhaps TRBD1 as D (5 bases). The CDR3 covers 14 residues. CDR1 SNHLY and CDR2 FYNNEI come from the germline V gene. V lost 8 bases and J 1 base, leaving 14 bases between the germline ends. The CDR3 coding sequence is TGTGCCAGCTGGGGAGGGGAACTTAACTATGGCTACACCTTC. Its translation: CASWGGELNYGYTF.

This rearrangement joins TRBV19 to TRBJ1-1; TRBD1 might be the D (5 bases). Germline V gene sequence: CDR1 LNHDA, CDR2 SQIVND (reference sequence). CDR3 length equals 11 residues. V lost 7 bases and J 5 bases, leaving 8 bases between the germline ends. In DNA, the CDR3 is TGTGCCAGTATGGGGGGGACTGAAGCTTTCTTT. This sequence encodes CASMGGTEAFF.

The V call is TRBV27, the J call TRBJ2-7; TRBD2 aligns across 10 bases. The germline V gene encodes CDR1 MNHEY and CDR2 SMNVEV (reference sequence). This CDR3 is built from 15 residues. The V and J ends lost 3 bases and 6 bases, in that order; junction bases with no gene match: 8. CDR3 sequence reads: CASSFQAGGPSEQYF. Written as DNA, the CDR3 is TGTGCCAGCAGTTTCCAAGCGGGGGGGCCGAGCGAGCAGTACTTC.

This chain connects TRBV6-6 to TRBJ1-1, with 7 bases aligning to TRBD1. Germline V gene data show CDR1 as MNHNY and CDR2 as SVGAGI (reference sequence). The length of the CDR3 is 14 residues. With 7 bases clipped from V and 1 base from J, the junction kept 6 bases outside the gene matches. This chain's CDR3 is CASNNRGANTEAFF. DNA for the CDR3: TGTGCCAGCAATAACAGGGGCGCGAACACTGAAGCTTTCTTT.

V gene TRBV24-1 combines with J gene TRBJ2-3; the match to TRBD2 covers 8 bases. This CDR3 spans 16 amino acids. CDR1 and CDR2 (germline): KGHDR, SFDVKD. V lost 4 bases to trimming and J lost 1 base; unmatched junction nucleotides: 6. Here the CDR3 DNA reads TGTGCCACCAGTGACCTCTCGCGGGGGGGCACAGATACGCAGTATTTT. This gives the protein CATSDLSRGGTDTQYF.

The chain uses TRBV5-6 and TRBJ2-1; perhaps TRBD1 as D (5 bases). Trimming took off 2 bases at V and 9 bases at J, with 12 bases between the two ends. Germline CDR1 is SGHDT and CDR2 is YYEEEE. The CDR3 has 13 residues. The CDR3 loop is CASSFGREGEQFF. The CDR3 DNA sequence: TGTGCCAGCAGCTTTGGCAGGGAAGGTGAGCAGTTCTTC.

This clone has a handful of counts. The V call is TRBV10-1, the J call TRBJ2-7, with 9 bases matching TRBD1. V lost 7 bases to trimming and J lost 1 base; unmatched junction nucleotides: 8. This CDR3 has 15 amino acids. Germline V gives CDR1 WNHNN, CDR2 SYGVQD (reference sequence). This CDR3 reads CASTLRGTGSYEQYF. Written as DNA, the CDR3 is TGCGCCAGCACCTTGAGGGGGACAGGGTCCTACGAGCAGTACTTC.

This clone showed up many times. The chain couples TRBV2 to TRBJ2-3; D uncertain. The germline gives CDR1 SNHLY, CDR2 FYNNEI. V was pared by 7 bases and J by 4 bases, with 9 bases between. The CDR3 spans 12 residues. CDR3 DNA sequence: TGTGCCAGCAAGGCCCAGGCAGATACGCAGTATTTT. As protein: CASKAQADTQYF. Full variable domain (rest looked up from reference TRBV2 and TRBJ2-3): EPEVTQTPSHQVTQMGQEVILRCVPISNHLYFYWYRQILGQKVEFLVSFYNNEISEKSEIFDDQFSVERPDGSNFTLKIRSTKLEDSAMYFCASKAQADTQYFGPGTRLTVL.

The rearrangement links TRBV12-5 to TRBJ2-5; 12 bases agree with TRBD2. Per germline, CDR1 LGHNT and CDR2 FRNRAP. After removal of 3 bases from V and 7 bases from J, the junction contained 21 bases not matched to a gene. The length of the CDR3 is 20 residues. The CDR3 DNA reads as TGTGCTAGTGGTTTCCTGACAGGGGATACTAGCGGGAGGCACCTGGGGACCCAGTACTTC. Translated: CASGFLTGDTSGRHLGTQYF.

The chain couples TRBV5-6 to TRBJ2-1; maybe TRBD2 (6 bases). Between the trimmed V and J ends, which lost 0 bases and 0 bases, there was a span of 13 bases. This CDR3 region has 17 residues. Germline CDR1 and CDR2: SGHDT and YYEEEE. The CDR3 loop reads CASSLERGAASYNEQFF. CDR3 sequence (DNA): TGTGCCAGCAGCTTGGAGCGCGGGGCGGCCTCCTACAATGAGCAGTTCTTC.

This clone was counted ten times or more. The chain combines TRBV29-1 with TRBJ1-4; 9 nucleotides line up with TRBD1. This CDR3 has 14 residues. V lost 5 bases to trimming and J lost 7 bases; unmatched junction nucleotides: 8. Germline loops: CDR1 SQVTM, CDR2 ANQGSEA. The CDR3 bases are TGCAGCGTTAAAAACAGGGGGCTGGGTGAAAAACTGTTTTTT. Protein product: CSVKNRGLGEKLFF.

V and J are TRBV13 and TRBJ2-2; 10 bases line up with TRBD2. The germline CDR1 and CDR2 sequences are PRHDT and FYEKMQ (reference sequence). The CDR3 length is 17 residues. The V and J ends lost 2 bases and 1 base, in that order; junction bases with no gene match: 4. This CDR3 is CASSLTVAGGNTGELFF. CDR3 sequence (DNA): TGTGCCAGCAGCTTAACGGTAGCGGGGGGGAACACCGGGGAGCTGTTTTTT.

This sequence joins TRBV9 and TRBJ2-2; D is undetermined. Germline CDR1 SGDLS, CDR2 YYNGEE. Trimming shortened V by 0 bases and J by 3 bases, and 3 bases separated the two germline ends. The CDR3 has 13 amino acids. CDR3 loop: CASSVGDTGELFF. The CDR3 nucleotides read TGTGCCAGCAGCGTAGGAGACACCGGGGAGCTGTTTTTT.

The J gene is TRBJ1-3, the V gene TRBV28, with TRBD1 identical over 9 bases. After removal of 7 bases from V and 3 bases from J, the junction contained 10 bases not matched to a gene. CDR1 is MDHEN, CDR2 SYDVKM, per germline. The CDR3 sequence is 16 residues long. The CDR3 region is CASTPPGQGNGNTIYF. CDR3 DNA sequence: TGTGCCAGCACCCCACCGGGACAGGGCAATGGAAACACCATATATTTT.